Listed below are T cell receptor beta chains from one sample, sequenced in a study of T cells expressing NK-cell markers. One entry per CDR3 protein, without DNA, is what TCRdb gives after re-calling the 5' RACE reads. The sample totals some 120,000 distinct CDR3 sequences. The specimen sequenced was blood T cells: a sorted CD56 or NKG2C T cell subset, CD4+ or CD8+ T cells, or bulk PBMC T cells (not recorded which). The receptor set was obtained from a woman aged 18-69 years in good health. Each CDR3 is given with its conserved first and last residue. Each record gives: J gene, V gene, CDR3 protein.

J: TRBJ2-1
V: TRBV5-1
CDR3: CASSLPNNEQFF

J: TRBJ2-1
V: TRBV6-1
CDR3: CASSVRQGGVTNEQFF

J: TRBJ1-2
V: TRBV6-1
CDR3: CASRGDRDLDYGYTF

J: TRBJ2-7
V: TRBV24-1
CDR3: CASILAGGEEQYF

J: TRBJ2-7
V: TRBV20-1
CDR3: CSARGAERSYEQYF

J: TRBJ2-1
V: TRBV6-2/TRBV6-3
CDR3: CASSYSLGEQFF

J: TRBJ2-5
V: TRBV21-1
CDR3: CASSYQGVRETQYF

J: TRBJ2-1
V: TRBV29-1
CDR3: CSAPGPPIQNEQFF

J: TRBJ2-3
V: TRBV4-3
CDR3: CASSQDRVGVDTQYF

J: TRBJ2-1
V: TRBV20-1
CDR3: CSGPSPAGDPNEQFF

J: TRBJ1-6
V: TRBV3-1
CDR3: CASRVGTVNSPLHF

J: TRBJ2-6
V: TRBV6-4
CDR3: CASSDSPGANVLTF

J: TRBJ2-2
V: TRBV6-4
CDR3: CASSAGTGDTGELFF

J: TRBJ1-5
V: TRBV12-3/TRBV12-4
CDR3: CASSLAGEPQHF

J: TRBJ2-3
V: TRBV11-2
CDR3: CASSLGLLRGGADTQYF

J: TRBJ1-5
V: TRBV19
CDR3: CASSPRAGSPQHF

J: TRBJ2-1
V: TRBV7-9
CDR3: CASLPRGGYNEQFF

J: TRBJ1-5
V: TRBV6-2/TRBV6-3
CDR3: CASSPKGGGQPQHF

J: TRBJ1-5
V: TRBV4-3
CDR3: CASSHWGQPQHF

J: TRBJ1-6
V: TRBV20-1
CDR3: CSAPREGFSPLHF

J: TRBJ2-7
V: TRBV29-1
CDR3: CSVVRLFITYEQYF

J: TRBJ1-5
V: TRBV12-3/TRBV12-4
CDR3: CASSLGGGQPQHF

J: TRBJ2-5
V: TRBV9
CDR3: CASSVAFPGGPGKTQYF

J: TRBJ2-7
V: TRBV6-5
CDR3: CASSYSTSGSREQYF

J: TRBJ1-2
V: TRBV28
CDR3: CASSFRAGVGHGYTF

J: TRBJ1-1
V: TRBV20-1
CDR3: CSATSLEGNTEAFF

J: TRBJ1-1
V: TRBV25-1
CDR3: CASSEGQGNTEAFF

J: TRBJ2-7
V: TRBV12-3/TRBV12-4
CDR3: CASNLGQGGYEQYF

J: TRBJ2-7
V: TRBV6-2/TRBV6-3
CDR3: CASGQGDSYEQYF

J: TRBJ2-3
V: TRBV28
CDR3: CASSFSFSGRHPADTQYF

J: TRBJ1-6
V: TRBV27
CDR3: CASSAGGRSPLHF

J: TRBJ2-2
V: TRBV20-1
CDR3: CSARVTPGELFF

J: TRBJ2-1
V: TRBV7-9
CDR3: CASSLGGGGNEQFF

J: TRBJ2-1
V: TRBV20-1
CDR3: CSAPTSGGDNEQFF

J: TRBJ2-7
V: TRBV29-1
CDR3: CSAAGQGLSYEQYF

J: TRBJ2-1
V: TRBV7-9
CDR3: CASRPALPLYNEQFF

J: TRBJ2-2
V: TRBV12-3/TRBV12-4
CDR3: CASSLIVGGFSTGELFF

J: TRBJ2-1
V: TRBV19
CDR3: CASTARGLDEQFF

J: TRBJ2-5
V: TRBV24-1
CDR3: CATSDAPGPGTETQYF

J: TRBJ2-3
V: TRBV11-2
CDR3: CASSLGSSGGSGTDTQYF

J: TRBJ2-3
V: TRBV5-1
CDR3: CASSPGEGGLTDTQYF

J: TRBJ2-7
V: TRBV6-9
CDR3: CAPLRDYSYEQYF